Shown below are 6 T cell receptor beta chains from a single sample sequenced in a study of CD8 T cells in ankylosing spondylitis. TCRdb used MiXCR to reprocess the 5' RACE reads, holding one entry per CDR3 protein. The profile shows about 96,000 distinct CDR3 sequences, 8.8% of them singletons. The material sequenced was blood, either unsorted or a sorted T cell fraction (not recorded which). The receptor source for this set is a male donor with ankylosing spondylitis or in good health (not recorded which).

The CDR3 DNA follows: TGCGCCAGCAGCTTGGGACAGGGTTACCTCTACGAGCAGTACTTC. The encoded protein is CASSLGQGYLYEQYF. The chain links TRBV5-1 to TRBJ2-7; 7 positions agree with TRBD1. Looked up from germline, CDR1 is SGHRS and CDR2 is YFSETQ. The ends lost 0 bases at V and 3 bases at J; junction bases unmatched: 6. The CDR3 runs to 15 residues.

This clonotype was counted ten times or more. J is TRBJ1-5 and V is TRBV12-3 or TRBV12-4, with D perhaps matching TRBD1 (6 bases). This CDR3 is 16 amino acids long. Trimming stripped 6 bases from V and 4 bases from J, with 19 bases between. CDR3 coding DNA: TGTGCCAGCAGCCCCTTCACAGGGAGGAGGAATCAGCCCCAGCATTTT. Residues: CASSPFTGRRNQPQHF.

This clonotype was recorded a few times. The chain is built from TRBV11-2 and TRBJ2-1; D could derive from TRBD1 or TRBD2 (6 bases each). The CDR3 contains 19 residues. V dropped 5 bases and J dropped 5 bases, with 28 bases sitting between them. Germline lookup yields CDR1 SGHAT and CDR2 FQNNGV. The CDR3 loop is CASSPDYSRGGGRNNEQFF. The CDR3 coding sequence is TGTGCCAGCAGCCCAGATTACTCCAGGGGTGGAGGGCGAAACAATGAGCAGTTCTTC.

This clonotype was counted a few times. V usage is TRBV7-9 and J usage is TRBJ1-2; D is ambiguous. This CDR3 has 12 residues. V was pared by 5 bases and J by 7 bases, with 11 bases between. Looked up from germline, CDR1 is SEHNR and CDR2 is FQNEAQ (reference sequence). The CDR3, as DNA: TGTGCCAGCAGCATGTCGTCAACTGGCTACACCTTC. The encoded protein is CASSMSSTGYTF. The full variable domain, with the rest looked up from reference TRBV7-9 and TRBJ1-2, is DTGVSQNPRHKITKRGQNVTFRCDPISEHNRLYWYRQTLGQGPEFLTYFQNEAQLEKSRLLSDRFSAERPKGSFSTLEIQRTEQGDSAMYLCASSMSSTGYTFGSGTRLTVV.

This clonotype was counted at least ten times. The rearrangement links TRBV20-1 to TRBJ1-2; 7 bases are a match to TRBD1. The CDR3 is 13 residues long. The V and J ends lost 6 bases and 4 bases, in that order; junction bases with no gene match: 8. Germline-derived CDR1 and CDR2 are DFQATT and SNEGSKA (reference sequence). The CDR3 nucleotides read TGCAGTGCCCCCTTGGGACAGACCTATGGCTACACCTTC. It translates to CSAPLGQTYGYTF.

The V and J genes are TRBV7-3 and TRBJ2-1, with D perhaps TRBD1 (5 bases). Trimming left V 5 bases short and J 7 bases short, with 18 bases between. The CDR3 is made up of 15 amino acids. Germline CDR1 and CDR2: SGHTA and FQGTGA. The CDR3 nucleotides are TGTGCCAGCAGCCCTAAGGGGCTACAAAGGAATGAGCAGTTCTTC. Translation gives CASSPKGLQRNEQFF.